This T cell receptor (beta chain) was profiled in a study of CD8 T cells in Susac syndrome. Study-wide context: Among the Susac syndrome patients who underwent sequencing, roughly 6 had clinically active disease, while about 8 of them were in remission.

CD8+ and CD4+ blood T cells underwent TCR beta sequencing. In Susac syndrome patients, recently defined diagnostic criteria for definite or probable disease were met. FACS was used to enrich TEMRA cells, whereas the CD8+ and CD4+ T cells were obtained by negative isolation. Random hexamers were used to reverse transcribe an amount of roughly 0.5 to 1 ug RNA. One entry per CDR3 protein results from TCRdb running MiXCR on the immunoSEQ multiplex PCR reads. The table has 200,000 to 300,000 distinct CDR3 sequences, 90% to 96% seen once. This clonotype was recorded once. The sample comprised CD4+ T cells from PBMCs. This TCR came from a human donor with Susac syndrome.

The CDR3 DNA follows: TGTGCCACCAGCAGAGATGGGCCTTCTAGCGGGCGTACCTACGAGCAGTACTTC. It translates to CATSRDGPSSGRTYEQYF. The rearrangement uses TRBV15 and TRBJ2-7, with 8 bases fitting TRBD2. Germline CDR1 reads LNHNV; CDR2 reads YYDKDF (reference sequence). V trimming: 0 bases; J trimming: 2 bases; junction bases outside the gene matches: 12. CDR3 length: 18 residues.